This TCR beta chain was identified in a study of T cells in localized non-small cell lung cancer. Whole-study findings and limits: In the blood, greater T cell density corresponded to longer overall survival. Peak T cell clonality was found in uninvolved adjacent lung, exceeding tumor. Among the top 100 tumor clones, a median about 58 appeared in adjacent lung.

Libraries were prepared by immunoSEQ multiplex PCR; TCRdb keeps only in-frame clonotypes and omits some of them. The repertoire holds about 40,000 clones, with around 86% as singletons. Points on this clone: No antigen is known for it.

This CDR3 is 12 amino acids long. Germline V gene sequence: CDR1 MNHEY, CDR2 SMNVEV (reference sequence). Deletions cut 3 bases from V and 6 bases from J, with 6 bases between. Source: peripheral blood, taken before any cancer treatment. The chain uses TRBV27 and TRBJ2-1; D is uncertain. This clonotype originated in a man aged 18 to 50 with stage I lung adenocarcinoma. The CDR3: CASSFPGNEQFF. CDR3 DNA: TGTGCCAGCAGTTTCCCAGGCAATGAGCAGTTCTTC.